This TCR beta chain was captured in a study of T cell changes during pregnancy in multiple sclerosis. The data were produced by immunoSEQ multiplex PCR, yet TCRdb's version contains in-frame clones alone and is incomplete. The sample lists 30,000 to 35,000 clones; 88% were seen once. The CDR3 covers 16 residues. Trimming took 0 bases from V and 5 from J; bases not matched to a gene: 9. Germline loops: CDR1 SGHNT, CDR2 YYREEE (reference sequence). The V gene is TRBV5-4, the J gene TRBJ2-5; 8 positions match TRBD2. The clonotype was recovered from a female donor in good health, enrolled as a control in a pregnancy study. Sequenced here: CD4+ T cells from peripheral blood mononuclear cells, sampled in the first trimester of pregnancy. The CDR3 region is CASSLAASGGQETQYF. For the CDR3, the DNA is TGTGCCAGCAGCTTGGCGGCGAGCGGGGGTCAGGAGACCCAGTACTTC.